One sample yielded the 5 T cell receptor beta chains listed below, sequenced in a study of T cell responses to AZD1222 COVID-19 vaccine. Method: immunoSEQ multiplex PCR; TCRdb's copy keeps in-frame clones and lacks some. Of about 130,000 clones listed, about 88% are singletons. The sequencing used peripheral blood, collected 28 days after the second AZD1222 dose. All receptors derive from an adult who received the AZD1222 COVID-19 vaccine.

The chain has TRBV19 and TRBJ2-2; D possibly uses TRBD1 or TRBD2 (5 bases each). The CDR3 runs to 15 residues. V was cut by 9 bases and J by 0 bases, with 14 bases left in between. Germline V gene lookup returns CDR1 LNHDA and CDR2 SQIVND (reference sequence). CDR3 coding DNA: TGTGCCAGCAAAACCGGGACCGCGAACACCGGGGAGCTGTTTTTT. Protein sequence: CASKTGTANTGELFF.

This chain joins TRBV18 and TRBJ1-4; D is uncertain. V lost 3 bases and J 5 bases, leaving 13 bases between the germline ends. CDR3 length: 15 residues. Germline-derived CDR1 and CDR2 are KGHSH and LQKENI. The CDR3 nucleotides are TGTGCCAGCTCACCCGCAAAGGGCAGGAATGAAAAACTGTTTTTT. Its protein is CASSPAKGRNEKLFF.

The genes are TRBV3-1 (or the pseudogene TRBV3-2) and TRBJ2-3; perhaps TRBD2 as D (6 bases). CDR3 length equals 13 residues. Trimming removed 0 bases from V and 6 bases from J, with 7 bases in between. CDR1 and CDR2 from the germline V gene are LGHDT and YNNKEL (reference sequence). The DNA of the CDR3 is TGTGCCAGCAGCCAAGATGGGAGGGATACGCAGTATTTT. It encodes CASSQDGRDTQYF.

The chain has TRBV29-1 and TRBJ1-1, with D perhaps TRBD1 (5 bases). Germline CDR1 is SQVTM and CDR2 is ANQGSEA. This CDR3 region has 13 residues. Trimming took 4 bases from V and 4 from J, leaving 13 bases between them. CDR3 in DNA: TGCAGCGTTGGAAAGGGGCATAGCACTGAAGCTTTCTTT. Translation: CSVGKGHSTEAFF.

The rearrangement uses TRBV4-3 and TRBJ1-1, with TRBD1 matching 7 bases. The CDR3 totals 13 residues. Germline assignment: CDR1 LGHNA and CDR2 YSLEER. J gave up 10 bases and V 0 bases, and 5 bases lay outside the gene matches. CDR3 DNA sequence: TGCGCCAGCAGCCAAGACAGGGGGTACGGAGCTTTCTTT. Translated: CASSQDRGYGAFF.